These 10 T cell receptor beta chains share one sample of origin, sequenced in a study of early T cells in non-severe SARS-CoV-2 infection. Using its own MiXCR run on the 5' RACE reads, TCRdb lists one record per CDR3 protein. The sample yields around 70,000 distinct CDR3 sequences, approximately 9.1% seen once. The sequenced material came from whole blood. These receptors were collected from an adult who was a healthcare worker with PCR-confirmed SARS-CoV-2 infection or an uninfected control (not recorded which).

This clonotype was counted between two and nine times. This chain uses TRBV6-4 with TRBJ2-1, with D perhaps assigned TRBD1 or TRBD2 (7 bases each). V gave up 0 bases and J gave up 0 bases, with 12 bases separating them. There are 17 residues in the CDR3. Germline CDR1 is MRHNA and CDR2 is SNTAGT. The CDR3: CASSDSSGDSSYNEQFF. CDR3 bases: TGTGCCAGCAGTGACTCGAGCGGGGACAGCTCCTACAATGAGCAGTTCTTC.

The gene calls are TRBV4-2 and TRBJ2-2; TRBD2 aligns across 13 bases. Germline V gene sequence: CDR1 LGHNA, CDR2 YNFKEQ. CDR3 length: 17 residues. Trimming at V came to 1 base and at J to 4 bases, leaving 3 bases not matched to a gene. As DNA, the CDR3 is TGTGCCAGCAGCCAAGGACTAGCGGGAGGTTTCACCGGGGAGCTGTTTTTT. This gives the protein CASSQGLAGGFTGELFF.

This clonotype appeared many times. This CDR3 is CASSQQTVSDTQYF. The CDR3 DNA reads as TGCGCCAGCAGCCAACAAACGGTTTCGGATACGCAGTATTTT. V gene TRBV4-3 combines with J gene TRBJ2-3, with D unclear. This CDR3 has 14 residues. Trimming cost V 2 bases and J 6 bases, with 12 bases left between them. CDR1 and CDR2 (germline): LGHNA, YSLEER.

This clonotype showed up many times. The rearrangement links TRBV6-2 or TRBV6-3 to TRBJ2-1, with TRBD2 matching 11 bases. J was trimmed by 7 bases and V by 6 bases; bases with no gene match: 8. The CDR3 contains 15 residues. The V gene's germline CDR1 is MNHEY and CDR2 SVGEGT. Written as DNA, the CDR3 is TGTGCCAGCAGCAATAGACTAGCGGGAAGGAATGAGCAGTTCTTC. Residues: CASSNRLAGRNEQFF.

This clonotype was found a few times. The rearrangement uses TRBV5-4 and TRBJ2-7; 7 bases fit TRBD2. Losses at the gene ends were 0 bases for V and 2 bases for J; bases not matched to a gene: 5. From germline, CDR1 is SGHNT and CDR2 YYREEE (reference sequence). The CDR3 contains 15 residues. The CDR3 here is CASSLGLAPAYEQYF. Written as DNA, the CDR3 is TGTGCCAGCAGCTTGGGACTAGCACCCGCCTACGAGCAGTACTTC.

This clonotype appeared many times. The V gene is TRBV2, the J gene TRBJ2-2; no definite D call. This CDR3 spans 13 amino acids. Germline V gives CDR1 SNHLY, CDR2 FYNNEI. Deletions cut 8 bases from V and 3 bases from J, with 10 bases between. CDR3 region: CASGLGYTGELFF. In DNA, the CDR3 is TGTGCCAGCGGGTTAGGGTACACCGGGGAGCTGTTTTTT.

The sample holds a few counts of this clonotype. The rearrangement links TRBV20-1 to TRBJ1-3; D might be TRBD1 (6 bases). Germline-derived CDR1 and CDR2 are DFQATT and SNEGSKA (reference sequence). Trimming cost V 1 base and J 0 bases, with 13 bases left between them. This CDR3 is built from 16 residues. CDR3 protein: CSARGETGISGNTIYF. The CDR3 nucleotides are TGCAGTGCTAGAGGCGAGACAGGTATCTCTGGAAACACCATATATTTT.

The sample holds a few counts of this clonotype. V is TRBV29-1 and J is TRBJ1-1, with TRBD1 as a possible D gene (6 bases). Looked up from germline, CDR1 is SQVTM and CDR2 is ANQGSEA. The ends were cut back, 1 base at V and 11 bases at J, with 11 bases in the middle. The CDR3 loop spans 11 amino acids. The CDR3: CSVEGGAVAFF. CDR3 in DNA: TGCAGCGTTGAAGGGGGGGCCGTCGCTTTCTTT.

The chain joins TRBV11-2 to TRBJ2-7, with 9 bases fitting TRBD2. The CDR3 totals 16 residues. Germline CDR1 is SGHAT and CDR2 is FQNNGV. V dropped 1 base and J dropped 1; count of bases not matched to a gene: 5. The CDR3 reads CASSLGDSGSSYEQYF. The CDR3, as DNA: TGTGCCAGCAGCTTAGGTGATAGCGGGAGTTCCTACGAGCAGTACTTC.

The chain is built from TRBV20-1 and TRBJ2-7, with D perhaps given as TRBD1 or TRBD2 (5 bases each). The ends were cut back, 1 base at V and 2 bases at J, with 12 bases in the middle. The CDR3 is made up of 14 amino acids. Germline CDR1 DFQATT, CDR2 SNEGSKA (reference sequence). The CDR3 DNA sequence: TGCAGTGCTAGAGTTATGGGGGTACCCTACGAGCAGTACTTC. Encoded protein: CSARVMGVPYEQYF.